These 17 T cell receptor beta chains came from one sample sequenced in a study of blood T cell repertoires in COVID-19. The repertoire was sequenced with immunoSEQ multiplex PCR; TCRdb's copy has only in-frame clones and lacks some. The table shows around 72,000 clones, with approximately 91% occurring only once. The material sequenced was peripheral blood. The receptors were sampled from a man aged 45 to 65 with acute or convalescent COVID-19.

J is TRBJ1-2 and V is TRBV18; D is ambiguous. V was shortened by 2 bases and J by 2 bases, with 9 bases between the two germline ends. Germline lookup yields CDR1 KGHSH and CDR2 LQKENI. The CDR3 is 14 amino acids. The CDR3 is CASSPKAENYGYTF. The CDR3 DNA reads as TGTGCCAGCTCACCAAAGGCGGAGAACTATGGCTACACCTTC. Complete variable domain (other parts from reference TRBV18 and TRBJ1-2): NAGVMQNPRHLVRRRGQEARLRCSPMKGHSHVYWYRQLPEEGLKFMVYLQKENIIDESGMPKERFSAEFPKEGPSILRIQQVVRGDSAAYFCASSPKAENYGYTFGSGTRLTVV.

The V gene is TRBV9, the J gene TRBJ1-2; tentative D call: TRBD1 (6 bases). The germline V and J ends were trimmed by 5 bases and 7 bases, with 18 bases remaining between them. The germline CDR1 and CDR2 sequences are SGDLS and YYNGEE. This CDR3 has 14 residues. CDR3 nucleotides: TGTGCCAGCAGAGGGGGGGTGATACACCCTGGCTACACCTTC. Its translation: CASRGGVIHPGYTF.

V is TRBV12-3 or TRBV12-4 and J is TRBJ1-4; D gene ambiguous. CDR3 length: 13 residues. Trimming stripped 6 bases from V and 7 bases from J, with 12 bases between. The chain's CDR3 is CASRETPGEKLFF. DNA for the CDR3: TGTGCCAGCAGGGAGACTCCCGGTGAAAAACTGTTTTTT.

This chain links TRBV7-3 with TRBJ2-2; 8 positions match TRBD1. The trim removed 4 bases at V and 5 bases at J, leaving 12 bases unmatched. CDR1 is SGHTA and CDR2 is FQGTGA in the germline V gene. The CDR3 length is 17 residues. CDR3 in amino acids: CASSSAPQGALTGELFF. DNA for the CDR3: TGTGCCAGCAGCTCCGCCCCCCAGGGGGCGCTTACCGGGGAGCTGTTTTTT.

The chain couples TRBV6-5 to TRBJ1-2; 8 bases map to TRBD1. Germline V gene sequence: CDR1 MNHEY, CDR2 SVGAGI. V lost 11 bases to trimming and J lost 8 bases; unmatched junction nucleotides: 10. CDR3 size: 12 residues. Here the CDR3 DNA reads TGTGCCGGTTTCCAGGGGGCAAAGGGCTACACCTTC. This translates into CAGFQGAKGYTF.

The CDR3 reads CASRTRAGTGANNEQFF. Here the CDR3 DNA reads TGTGCCAGTAGGACTCGAGCCGGGACAGGGGCTAACAATGAGCAGTTCTTC. The chain couples TRBV19 to TRBJ2-1; TRBD1 matches at 10 bases. The CDR3 consists of 17 residues. With 6 bases clipped from V and 5 bases from J, the junction kept 13 bases outside the gene matches. Per germline, CDR1 LNHDA and CDR2 SQIVND (reference sequence). Based on the CDR3 plus reference TRBV19 and TRBJ2-1, the full variable domain is DGGITQSPKYLFRKEGQNVTLSCEQNLNHDAMYWYRQDPGQGLRLIYYSQIVNDFQKGDIAEGYSVSREKKESFPLTVTSAQKNPTAFYLCASRTRAGTGANNEQFFGPGTRLTVL.

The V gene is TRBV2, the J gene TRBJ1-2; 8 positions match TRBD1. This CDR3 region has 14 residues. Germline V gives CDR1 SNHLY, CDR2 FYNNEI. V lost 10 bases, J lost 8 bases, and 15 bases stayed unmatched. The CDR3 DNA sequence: TGTGCCACCCAGGGACAGGAGACCTCTTGGGGCTACACCTTC. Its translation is CATQGQETSWGYTF.

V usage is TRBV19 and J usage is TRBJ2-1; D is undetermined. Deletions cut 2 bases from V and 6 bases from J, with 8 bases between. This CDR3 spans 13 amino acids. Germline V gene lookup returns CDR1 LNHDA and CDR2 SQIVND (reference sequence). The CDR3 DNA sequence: TGTGCCAGTAGTATAAAGAGAGGCAATGAGCAGTTCTTC. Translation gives CASSIKRGNEQFF.

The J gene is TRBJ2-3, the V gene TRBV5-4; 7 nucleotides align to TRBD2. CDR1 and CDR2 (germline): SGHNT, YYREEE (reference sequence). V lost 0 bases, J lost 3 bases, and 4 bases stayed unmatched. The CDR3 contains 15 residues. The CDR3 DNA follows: TGTGCCAGCAGCTTGGGTCTAGCGGAGACAGATACGCAGTATTTT. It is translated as CASSLGLAETDTQYF.

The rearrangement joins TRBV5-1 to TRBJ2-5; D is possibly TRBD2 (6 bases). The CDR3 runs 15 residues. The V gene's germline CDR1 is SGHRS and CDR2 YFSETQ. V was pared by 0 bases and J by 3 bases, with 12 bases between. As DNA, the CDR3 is TGCGCCAGCAGCTTGGGAAGGGGAGGAGAAGAGACCCAGTACTTC. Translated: CASSLGRGGEETQYF.

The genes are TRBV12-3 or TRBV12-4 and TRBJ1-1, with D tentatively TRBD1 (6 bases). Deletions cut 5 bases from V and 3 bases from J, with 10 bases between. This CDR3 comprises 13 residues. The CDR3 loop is CASSPGVYTEAFF. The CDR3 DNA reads TGTGCCAGCAGTCCAGGGGTGTACACTGAAGCTTTCTTT.

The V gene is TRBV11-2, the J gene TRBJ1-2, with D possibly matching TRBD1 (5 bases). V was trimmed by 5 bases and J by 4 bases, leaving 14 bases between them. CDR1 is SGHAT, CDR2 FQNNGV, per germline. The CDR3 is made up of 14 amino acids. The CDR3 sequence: CASSEMAGIYGYTF. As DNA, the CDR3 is TGTGCCAGCAGCGAGATGGCAGGGATCTATGGCTACACCTTC.

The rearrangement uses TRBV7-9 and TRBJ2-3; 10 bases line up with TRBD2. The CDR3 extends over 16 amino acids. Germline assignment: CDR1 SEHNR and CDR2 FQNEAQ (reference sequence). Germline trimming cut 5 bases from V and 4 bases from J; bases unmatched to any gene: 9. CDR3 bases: TGTGCCAGCAGCGCCGGACTAGCGGTAATGTCAGATACGCAGTATTTT. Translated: CASSAGLAVMSDTQYF.

CDR3 sequence reads: CASSPGTGTASETQYF. DNA of the CDR3: TGTGCCAGCAGTCCCGGGACAGGGACAGCGAGTGAGACCCAGTACTTC. This chain joins TRBV6-4 and TRBJ2-5, with 9 nucleotides matching TRBD1. This CDR3 has 16 residues. Germline CDR1 and CDR2: MRHNA and SNTAGT. With 5 bases clipped from V and 5 bases from J, the junction kept 12 bases outside the gene matches.

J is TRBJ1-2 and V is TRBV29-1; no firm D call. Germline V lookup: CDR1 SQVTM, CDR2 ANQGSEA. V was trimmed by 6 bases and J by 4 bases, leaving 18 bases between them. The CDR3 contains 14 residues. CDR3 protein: CSVRSVAGGYGYTF. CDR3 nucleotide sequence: TGCAGCGTCAGATCAGTGGCAGGTGGCTATGGCTACACCTTC.

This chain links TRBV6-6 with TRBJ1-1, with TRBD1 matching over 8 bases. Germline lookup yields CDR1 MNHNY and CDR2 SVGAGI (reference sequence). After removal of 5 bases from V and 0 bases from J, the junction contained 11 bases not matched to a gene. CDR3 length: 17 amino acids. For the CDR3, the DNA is TGTGCCAGCAGTCAATTTTCCGGGACAGGCATGAACACTGAAGCTTTCTTT. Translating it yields CASSQFSGTGMNTEAFF.

CDR3 region: CASTRADTQYF. CDR3 in DNA: TGTGCCAGCACCAGGGCAGATACGCAGTATTTT. The gene calls are TRBV25-1 and TRBJ2-3; D might be TRBD1 (5 bases). CDR1 and CDR2 (germline): MGHDK, SYGVNS. The CDR3 spans 11 residues. V dropped 7 bases and J dropped 4 bases, with 6 bases sitting between them.